A single sample is the source of the 16 T cell receptor beta chains below, sequenced in a study of blood T cell repertoires in COVID-19. Assay used: immunoSEQ multiplex PCR; TCRdb lists only in-frame clones, some missing. The data hold roughly 150,000 clones, with about 86% observed a single time. Material for sequencing was PBMCs or T cells enriched from blood (not recorded which). All receptors come from a man aged 45-60 years who had recovered from COVID-19.

The chain recombines TRBV5-5 with TRBJ2-7; D is uncertain. V lost 0 bases to trimming and J lost 3 bases, with 4 bases between them. The CDR3 totals 12 residues. Germline V lookup: CDR1 SGHKS, CDR2 YYEKEE (reference sequence). DNA of the CDR3: TGTGCCAGCAGCTTGGTCCTCTACGAGCAGTACTTC. Translated, it gives CASSLVLYEQYF. Full variable domain (outside the CDR3, taken from reference TRBV5-5 and TRBJ2-7): DAGVTQSPTHLIKTRGQQVTLRCSPISGHKSVSWYQQVLGQGPQFIFQYYEKEERGRGNFPDRFSARQFPNYSSELNVNALLLGDSALYLCASSLVLYEQYFGPGTRLTVT.

This clone has a single count. The rearrangement links TRBV19 to TRBJ1-2; TRBD1 might be the D (6 bases). Deletions cut 1 base from V and 0 bases from J, with 12 bases between. Looked up from germline, CDR1 is LNHDA and CDR2 is SQIVND (reference sequence). The CDR3 extends over 16 amino acids. CDR3 DNA: TGTGCCAGTAGTATAGCCACCGGGACAACTAACTATGGCTACACCTTC. Its protein is CASSIATGTTNYGYTF.

Here the CDR3 DNA reads TGTGCCAGTAGTATCCCTACAACAGGGGCTGGTGAAGCTTTCTTT. Amino acids: CASSIPTTGAGEAFF. V is TRBV19 and J is TRBJ1-1; 7 nucleotides line up with TRBD1. The CDR3 extends over 15 amino acids. CDR1 and CDR2 (germline): LNHDA, SQIVND (reference sequence). Unmatched junction bases numbered 11, after V lost 3 bases and J lost 7 bases.

The chain joins TRBV3-1 (or the pseudogene TRBV3-2) to TRBJ1-2; maybe TRBD1 (6 bases). Trimming took 3 bases from V and 7 from J, leaving 18 bases between them. Germline loops: CDR1 LGHDT, CDR2 YNNKEL (reference sequence). CDR3 length equals 15 residues. CDR3 bases: TGTGCCAGCAGCCAGGACACCAGGGGAAGCCTTGGCTACACCTTC. Its translation is CASSQDTRGSLGYTF.

The V and J genes are TRBV3-1 (or the pseudogene TRBV3-2) and TRBJ2-5, with D possibly matching TRBD1 (6 bases). The V end lost 4 bases, the J end lost 5 bases, and 11 bases lay between the germline ends. CDR1 LGHDT and CDR2 YNNKEL come from the germline V gene (reference sequence). The CDR3 is made up of 13 amino acids. CDR3 amino acids: CASSLQGIETQYF. CDR3 DNA sequence: TGTGCCAGCAGCCTTCAGGGGATCGAGACCCAGTACTTC.

The J gene is TRBJ1-2, the V gene TRBV12-2; the listed D gene, TRBD1, was not tested against the DNA. TRBV12-2 is a pseudogene. This CDR3 has 16 amino acids. Here the CDR3 reads CASRLPTGFLTYGYTF. The CDR3 coding sequence is TGTGCAAGTCGCTTACCGACAGGGTTCCTAACCTATGGCTACACCTTC.

The chain employs TRBV19 and TRBJ2-7, with TRBD1 matching 10 bases. Germline V CDR1 and CDR2: LNHDA, SQIVND (reference sequence). The V gene end was trimmed by 5 bases and the J gene end by 6 bases; junction bases not matched to a gene: 7. The CDR3 is 14 residues long. CDR3: CASSRGQGTVEQYF. CDR3 nucleotide sequence: TGTGCCAGTAGTCGGGGACAGGGGACTGTCGAGCAGTACTTC.

The chain links TRBV5-4 to TRBJ2-2, with D possibly TRBD1 on 6 matching bases. The germline gives CDR1 SGHNT, CDR2 YYREEE (reference sequence). Trimming took off 2 bases at V and 4 bases at J, with 9 bases between the two ends. The CDR3 length is 14 residues. CDR3 sequence: CASSFPGATGELFF. The CDR3 nucleotides are TGTGCCAGCAGCTTTCCAGGGGCCACCGGGGAGCTGTTTTTT.

The chain carries TRBV6-5 and TRBJ1-6, with D perhaps matching TRBD1 (5 bases). V was shortened by 0 bases and J by 7 bases, with 10 bases between the two germline ends. Germline assignment: CDR1 MNHEY and CDR2 SVGAGI. This CDR3 has 15 residues. CDR3 coding DNA: TGTGCCAGCAGTTACTCGACAGTCCTCAATTCACCCCTCCACTTT. Protein product: CASSYSTVLNSPLHF.

This clone was counted many times. The chain is built from TRBV4-1 and TRBJ1-1; D is perhaps TRBD1 (5 bases). Per the germline V gene, CDR1 is MGHRA and CDR2 is YSYEKL. V dropped 0 bases and J dropped 0 bases, with 11 bases sitting between them. The CDR3 length is 16 residues. CDR3 sequence (DNA): TGCGCCAGCAGCCAAGATCCCGGCAGGGTGAACACTGAAGCTTTCTTT. Translating it yields CASSQDPGRVNTEAFF.

The chain recombines TRBV2 with TRBJ2-7; TRBD2 might be the D (5 bases). V shed 4 bases and J shed 0 bases, with 10 bases lying between them. The CDR3 is made up of 14 amino acids. CDR1 SNHLY and CDR2 FYNNEI come from the germline V gene. CDR3 sequence: CASSAAGGSYEQYF. In nucleotides, the CDR3 is TGTGCCAGCAGTGCGGCGGGTGGCTCCTACGAGCAGTACTTC. The full variable domain, its missing parts supplied by reference TRBV2 and TRBJ2-7, is EPEVTQTPSHQVTQMGQEVILRCVPISNHLYFYWYRQILGQKVEFLVSFYNNEISEKSEIFDDQFSVERPDGSNFTLKIRSTKLEDSAMYFCASSAAGGSYEQYFGPGTRLTVT.

CDR3 coding DNA: TGTGCCAGCAGCCAAAGGACGGGGAGCTCCTACAATGAGCAGTTCTTC. Its translation is CASSQRTGSSYNEQFF. This rearrangement joins TRBV7-3 to TRBJ2-1; maybe TRBD2 (5 bases). The length of the CDR3 is 16 residues. Germline V lookup: CDR1 SGHTA, CDR2 FQGTGA. Between the trimmed V and J ends, which lost 5 bases and 0 bases, there was a span of 14 bases.

J is TRBJ1-1 and V is TRBV11-3, with D hard to call. Germline-derived CDR1 and CDR2 are SGHNT and YENEEA. With 4 bases removed from V and 2 bases from J, the gap between germline ends came to 11 bases. The CDR3 sequence is 14 residues long. This chain's CDR3 is CASSSRGANTEAFF. The CDR3 DNA reads as TGTGCCAGCAGCTCTCGGGGAGCCAACACTGAAGCTTTCTTT.

The chain combines TRBV5-1 with TRBJ2-3, with a tentative D call TRBD1 (6 bases). This CDR3 contains 16 residues. V lost 0 bases and J 4 bases, leaving 15 bases between the germline ends. CDR1 is SGHRS, CDR2 YFSETQ, per germline. CDR3 coding DNA: TGCGCCAGCAGCTTGGCCAGGGGTACCCCTGCAGATACGCAGTATTTT. Its translation: CASSLARGTPADTQYF.

V gene TRBV11-2 combines with J gene TRBJ2-1; 12 nucleotides match TRBD2. There are 17 residues in the CDR3. From germline, CDR1 is SGHAT and CDR2 FQNNGV. V gave up 0 bases and J gave up 7 bases; unmatched junction bases: 7. The CDR3 region is CASSLELAGGRPNEQFF. The CDR3 nucleotides read TGTGCCAGCAGCTTAGAACTAGCGGGGGGTCGACCTAATGAGCAGTTCTTC.

This chain links TRBV10-3 with TRBJ1-1; weak D call: TRBD1 (5 bases). The CDR3 consists of 15 residues. Germline V gene lookup returns CDR1 ENHRY and CDR2 SYGVKD. V was shortened by 6 bases and J by 1 base, with 15 bases between the two germline ends. CDR3 sequence reads: CAIRKAGQGNTEAFF. The CDR3 DNA reads as TGTGCCATCAGAAAAGCCGGGCAGGGGAACACTGAAGCTTTCTTT.